This record concerns one T cell receptor beta chain sequence. Its cognate antigen has yet to be identified. Base-call qualities are not available, and no considerably larger clone is one nucleotide away. Genomic DNA was used as template for profiling of TCR beta VDJ combinations and CDR3 sequences. An Illumina HiSeq 2000 was the platform used for TCR repertoire sequencing. The authors' pipeline ran thus. Repertoire assessment relied on Simpson's diversity index, CDR3 size and DJ length profiles, and TRBV/TRBJ rearrangement plots. The immunodominant clone was defined as the most abundant DNA sequence in deep sequencing data. CDR3 amino acid sequences were checked for sharing across subjects and were also compared against the VDJdb database and published repertoires. The public reads were quality trimmed at Q25 with fastp and then assembled into clones with MiXCR by TCRdb, keeping productive beta chains. When rows share a CDR3 protein, they turn into one entry using the most common DNA and genes. TCRdb's processing, not the authors', yielded these V and J calls. The sample table holds 300,000 or so distinct CDR3 sequences, of which roughly 61% were seen once. The top ten hold around 1.2% of the sample.

This record comes from a study of CD8+CD57+ T cells in acquired aplastic anemia (dated by TCRdb to the late 2010s). Describing the broader study: A mean of around 3.3 ug of DNA, ranging from roughly 0.19 to 27.4 ug, was extracted from sorted CD4+ and CD8+ cells. CD8+CD57+ expansion was defined as a frequency above the mean frequency observed in healthy subjects. Broad study findings and their caveats: Patients and healthy controls showed no significant difference in CD8+ Simpson's diversity (P=0.060). Around 27 CD8+ CDR3 sequences were found in both patients and controls but appeared to be highly expressed in patients and within the immunodominant clones of the patients.

The patients picked for sequencing were ones in whom flow cytometry had shown an expansion of CD8+CD57+ cells. All patients had severe acquired aplastic anemia diagnosed by International Study of Aplastic Anemia and Agranulocytosis and Camitta criteria. No patient had received any therapy when blood was sampled. TCR repertoires of sorted CD4+ and CD8+ blood T cells from severe aplastic anemia patients and healthy subjects were deep-sequenced in the study. In the USA, patient enrollment took place under clinicaltrials.gov protocols 00001620, 01623167, 00001397, 00071045, 00081523 and 00961064. Ficoll-Paque density gradient centrifugation was used to isolate peripheral blood mononuclear cells. Before DNA extraction, CD4+ and CD8+ T cells were sorted with FACS or magnetic beads. Specimen: sorted CD4+, CD8+, or CD8+CD57+ T cells (not recorded which) from PBMCs. This receptor was identified in a human donor with aplastic anemia.

The CDR3 amino acid sequence is: CASSPAGQAYEQYF. The nucleotides are TGCGCCAGCAGCCCCGCGGGGCAGGCTTACGAGCAGTACTTC. Recombination linked TRBV4-1 to TRBJ2-7; TRBD2 could be the D gene, as 6 bases match. V loses 4 bases, J loses 4 bases, and the germline ends lie 14 bases apart. The CDR3 starts with the cysteine, ends with the phenylalanine, and has 14 residues. The kept DNA is CDR3 alone, 42 bases in frame from the first base. The germline V gene yields MGHRA for CDR1 and YSYEKL for CDR2.